What follows are 25 T cell receptor beta chains derived from one specimen sequenced in a study of synovial regulatory T cells in juvenile arthritis. Sequencing used immunoSEQ multiplex PCR; TCRdb keeps in-frame clones, though not all of them. The specimen's table records 7,500 to 10,000 clones. Material for sequencing was Treg cells from blood. Specified subset: remaining (HLA-DR-negative) circulating blood Treg cells. The receptors stem from a donor aged 2 to 35 with juvenile idiopathic arthritis.

This chain joins TRBV6-6 and TRBJ1-1. In germline, CDR1 is MNHNY, CDR2 SVGAGI (reference sequence). The CDR3 length is 13 residues. No DNA is listed. CDR3 loop: CASSPHLGTEAFF.

The gene calls are TRBV19 and TRBJ1-1. The germline V gene encodes CDR1 LNHDA and CDR2 SQIVND (reference sequence). The CDR3 is 13 amino acids. No DNA accompanies this entry. This chain's CDR3 is CASTLGGYTEAFF.

The chain uses TRBV19 and TRBJ1-5. The CDR3 totals 11 residues. The DNA is not on file. From germline, CDR1 is LNHDA and CDR2 SQIVND (reference sequence). CDR3 residues: CASSGDQPQHF.

The rearrangement links TRBV10-3 to TRBJ1-1; the D call from TCRdb, TRBD1, cannot be confirmed without DNA. Germline assignment: CDR1 ENHRY and CDR2 SYGVKD. This CDR3 is built from 15 residues. DNA is not recorded here. CDR3 region: CAITQDRRLKTEAFF.

This sequence joins TRBV19 and TRBJ1-4; the TCRdb D gene call, TRBD1, has no DNA to confirm it. Germline V gene sequence: CDR1 LNHDA, CDR2 SQIVND (reference sequence). There are 15 residues in the CDR3. No coding sequence is recorded. The CDR3 here is CASINVQGGNEKLFF.

This chain connects TRBV5-8 to TRBJ1-1. CDR3 length: 12 amino acids. No DNA was logged. CDR1 and CDR2 from the germline V gene are SGHTS and YDEGEE. CDR3 amino acids: CASSFLNTEAFF.

The chain recombines TRBV6-5 with TRBJ1-4. The CDR3 spans 14 residues. No DNA appears here. The V gene's germline CDR1 is MNHEY and CDR2 SVGAGI. The CDR3 protein is CASSFLATNEKLFF.

V usage is TRBV19 and J usage is TRBJ1-5. CDR1 and CDR2 (germline): LNHDA, SQIVND (reference sequence). The CDR3 length is 18 residues. The entry carries no DNA sequence. CDR3 in amino acids: CASSIRGGPGYSNQPQHF.

The V call is TRBV2, the J call TRBJ1-3. Germline V CDR1 and CDR2: SNHLY, FYNNEI. The CDR3 runs 14 residues. Nucleotide data are not available. CDR3 sequence: CASMREISGNTIYF.

The chain joins TRBV19 to TRBJ1-5. CDR1 and CDR2 (germline): LNHDA, SQIVND (reference sequence). The CDR3 consists of 15 residues. Only the protein is available. The CDR3 reads CASSMTAARGQPQHF.

The chain employs TRBV4-1 and TRBJ2-3. The CDR3 spans 18 residues. No DNA has been recorded. Germline CDR1 and CDR2: MGHRA and YSYEKL. The CDR3 protein is CASSQGGGFGGRADTQYF.

The V call is TRBV29-1, the J call TRBJ1-3. The germline gives CDR1 SQVTM, CDR2 ANQGSEA. This CDR3 contains 14 residues. The protein alone is recorded here. The CDR3: CSAGEGSSGNTIYF. The full variable domain, rest sourced from reference TRBV29-1 and TRBJ1-3, is SAVISQKPSRDICQRGTSLTIQCQVDSQVTMMFWYRQQPGQSLTLIATANQGSEATYESGFVIDKFPISRPNLTFSTLTVSNMSPEDSSIYLCSAGEGSSGNTIYFGEGSWLTVV.

This rearrangement joins TRBV6-5 to TRBJ2-7; the D call of TRBD1 rests on TCRdb alone, since no DNA is present to check it. In germline, CDR1 is MNHEY, CDR2 SVGAGI. This CDR3 has 12 amino acids. Only the protein is on record. This chain's CDR3 is CASGTVPYEQYF.

The chain employs TRBV11-2 and TRBJ2-7; TCRdb's D gene call, TRBD1, goes unchecked for lack of DNA. This CDR3 is built from 14 residues. No nucleotide data were recorded. The germline V gene encodes CDR1 SGHAT and CDR2 FQNNGV. This CDR3 reads CASSLNRGNYEQYF.

V usage is TRBV4-3 and J usage is TRBJ1-6. Germline lookup yields CDR1 LGHNA and CDR2 YSLEER. The CDR3 runs 14 residues. No DNA accompanies this entry. This CDR3 is CASSQEGPGRPLHF.

The chain recombines TRBV19 with TRBJ1-2; TCRdb gives TRBD1 as the D gene, but with no DNA this cannot be confirmed. CDR1 is LNHDA and CDR2 is SQIVND in the germline V gene (reference sequence). This CDR3 has 13 residues. No DNA accompanies this entry. CDR3 residues: CASSKTGGYGYTF.

The chain links TRBV18 to TRBJ1-6. This CDR3 has 12 amino acids. A DNA sequence was not provided. Germline values: CDR1 KGHSH, CDR2 LQKENI. This CDR3 reads CASSPTDSPLHF.

This chain joins TRBV19 and TRBJ2-1; the D gene TCRdb calls, TRBD2, cannot be checked with no DNA. CDR3 size: 14 residues. No DNA sequence was recorded. Germline V gene sequence: CDR1 LNHDA, CDR2 SQIVND (reference sequence). CDR3 loop: CASSRTSPYNEQFF. Full variable domain (remainder filled in from reference TRBV19 and TRBJ2-1): DGGITQSPKYLFRKEGQNVTLSCEQNLNHDAMYWYRQDPGQGLRLIYYSQIVNDFQKGDIAEGYSVSREKKESFPLTVTSAQKNPTAFYLCASSRTSPYNEQFFGPGTRLTVL.

The genes are TRBV6-9 and TRBJ1-4. In germline, CDR1 is MNHGY, CDR2 SVAAGI. CDR3 length equals 11 residues. Nucleotide data are not available. The CDR3 loop reads CAPRVREKLFF.

Here the CDR3 reads CASGTGSQPQHF. The V and J genes are TRBV6-5 and TRBJ1-5; TCRdb gives TRBD1 as the D gene, but with no DNA this cannot be confirmed. CDR3 size: 12 residues. The record lacks a DNA sequence. Per the germline V gene, CDR1 is MNHEY and CDR2 is SVGAGI.

The chain is built from TRBV12-2 and TRBJ1-3. TRBV12-2 has pseudogene status. The CDR3 length is 18 residues. No coding sequence is recorded. CDR3 in amino acids: CASRFLWGVLSSGNTIYF.

The genes are TRBV7-6 and TRBJ1-2; TCRdb indicates TRBD1, and absent DNA this call remains unverified. CDR1 SGHVS and CDR2 FNYEAQ come from the germline V gene. The CDR3 consists of 13 residues. The coding DNA is unavailable. The CDR3 loop reads CASSLGTGYGYTF.

Measured by frequency, this clone is medium-sized. V is TRBV5-4 and J is TRBJ1-4; TCRdb proposes TRBD1, but this gene call is untestable without DNA. This CDR3 contains 15 residues. A DNA sequence was not provided. Germline V CDR1 and CDR2: SGHNT, YYREEE (reference sequence). The CDR3 here is CASSLGETGKKKLFF. The full variable domain, its missing parts supplied by reference TRBV5-4 and TRBJ1-4, is ETGVTQSPTHLIKTRGQQVTLRCSSQSGHNTVSWYQQALGQGPQFIFQYYREEENGRGNFPPRFSGLQFPNYSSELNVNALELDDSALYLCASSLGETGKKKLFFGSGTQLSVL.

This chain uses TRBV7-3 with TRBJ1-2. CDR3 length: 13 amino acids. No DNA appears here. Germline loops: CDR1 SGHTA, CDR2 FQGTGA. The CDR3 sequence is CASSSGGNYGYTF.

The chain has TRBV4-3 and TRBJ1-2. Germline-derived CDR1 and CDR2 are LGHNA and YSLEER. CDR3 length: 13 amino acids. No coding sequence is recorded. The CDR3 is CASSQLSMRGYTF.